This T cell receptor (beta chain) was captured in a study of T-cell memory formation after mild COVID-19. Study-wide results and limits: Contracting CD8+ clones were enriched in EMRA, CD4+ mainly in CM and EM.

TCRdb re-called the 5' RACE reads through MiXCR, storing one row per CDR3 protein. Of 300,000 to 400,000 distinct CDR3 sequences in the sample, about an eighth were seen once. Trimming removed 4 bases from V and 3 bases from J; junction bases left unmatched: 5. CDR1 and CDR2 from the germline V gene are MNHEY and SVGAGI. This CDR3 comprises 14 residues. There are a few counts of this clonotype. Its target is not known. The source of this sequence is a man between 18 and 29 years old who had mild COVID-19 (a few samples of this study predate the infection). Cell type and time point are not known. The chain has TRBV6-5 and TRBJ2-7; 8 nucleotides agree with TRBD1. The sample consisted of PBMCs or a T cell subset sorted from them (not recorded which). The CDR3 DNA sequence: TGTGCCAGCAGTTCCGGGACAGGACACTACGAGCAGTACTTC. The encoded protein is CASSSGTGHYEQYF.